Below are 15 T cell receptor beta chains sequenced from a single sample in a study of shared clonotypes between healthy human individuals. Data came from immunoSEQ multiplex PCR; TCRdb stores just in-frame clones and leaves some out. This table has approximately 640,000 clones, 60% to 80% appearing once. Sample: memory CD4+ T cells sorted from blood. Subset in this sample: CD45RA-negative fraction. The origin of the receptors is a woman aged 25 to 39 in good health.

The CDR3 DNA is TGTGCCAGCAGCTTAGAGGCAGGGGGCACCTACGAGCAGTACTTC. Protein product: CASSLEAGGTYEQYF. This rearrangement joins TRBV7-2 to TRBJ2-7, with TRBD1 matching over 8 bases. Unmatched junction bases numbered 4, after V lost 1 base and J lost 2 bases. This CDR3 contains 15 residues. Germline values: CDR1 SGHTA, CDR2 FQGNSA.

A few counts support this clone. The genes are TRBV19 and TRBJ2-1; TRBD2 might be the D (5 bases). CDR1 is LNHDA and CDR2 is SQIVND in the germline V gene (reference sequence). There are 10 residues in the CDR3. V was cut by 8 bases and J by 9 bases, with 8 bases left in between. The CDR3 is CASGSGEQFF. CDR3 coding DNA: TGTGCCAGTGGGAGCGGTGAGCAGTTCTTC.

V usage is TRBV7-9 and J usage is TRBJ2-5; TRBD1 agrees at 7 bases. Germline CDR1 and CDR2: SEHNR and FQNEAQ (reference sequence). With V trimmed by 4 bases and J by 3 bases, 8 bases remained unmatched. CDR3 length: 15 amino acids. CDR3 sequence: CASSSRDRRKETQYF. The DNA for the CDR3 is TGTGCCAGCAGCTCTAGGGACAGAAGGAAAGAGACCCAGTACTTC.

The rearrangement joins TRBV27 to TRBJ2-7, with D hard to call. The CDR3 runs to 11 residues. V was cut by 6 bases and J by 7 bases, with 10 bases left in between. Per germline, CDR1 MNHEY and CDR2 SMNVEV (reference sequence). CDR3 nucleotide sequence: TGTGCCAGCAGCCCTCTCCTGGAGCAGTACTTC. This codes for CASSPLLEQYF.

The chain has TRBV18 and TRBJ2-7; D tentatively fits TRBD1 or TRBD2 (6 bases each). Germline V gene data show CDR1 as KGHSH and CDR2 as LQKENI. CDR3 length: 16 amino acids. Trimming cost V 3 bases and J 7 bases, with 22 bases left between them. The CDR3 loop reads CASSPSAGGGEGEQYF. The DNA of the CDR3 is TGTGCCAGCTCACCTTCAGCCGGGGGCGGAGAGGGGGAGCAGTACTTC.

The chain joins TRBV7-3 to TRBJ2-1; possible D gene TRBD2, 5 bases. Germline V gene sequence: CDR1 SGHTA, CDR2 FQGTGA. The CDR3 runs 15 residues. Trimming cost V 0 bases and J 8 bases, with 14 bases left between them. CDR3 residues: CASSLTDSRAYEQFF. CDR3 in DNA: TGTGCCAGCAGCTTAACGGACTCTAGGGCCTATGAGCAGTTCTTC.

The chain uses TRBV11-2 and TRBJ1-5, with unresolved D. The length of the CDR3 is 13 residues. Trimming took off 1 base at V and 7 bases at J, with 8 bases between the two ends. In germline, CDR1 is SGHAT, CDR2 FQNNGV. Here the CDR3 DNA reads TGTGCCAGCAGCTTAGGCCTAGAGCAGCCCCAGCATTTT. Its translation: CASSLGLEQPQHF.

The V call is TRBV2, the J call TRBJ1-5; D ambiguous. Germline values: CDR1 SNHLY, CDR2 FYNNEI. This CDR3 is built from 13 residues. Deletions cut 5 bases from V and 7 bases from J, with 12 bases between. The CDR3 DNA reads TGTGCCAGCAGTCTCCGTGCGGACCAGCCCCAGCATTTT. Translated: CASSLRADQPQHF. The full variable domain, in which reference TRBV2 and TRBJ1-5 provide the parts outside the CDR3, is EPEVTQTPSHQVTQMGQEVILRCVPISNHLYFYWYRQILGQKVEFLVSFYNNEISEKSEIFDDQFSVERPDGSNFTLKIRSTKLEDSAMYFCASSLRADQPQHFGDGTRLSIL.

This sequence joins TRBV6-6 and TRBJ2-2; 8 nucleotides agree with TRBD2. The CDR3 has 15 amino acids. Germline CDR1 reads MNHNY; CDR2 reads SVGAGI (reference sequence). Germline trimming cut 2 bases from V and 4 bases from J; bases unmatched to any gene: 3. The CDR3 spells CASSYILAGTGELFF. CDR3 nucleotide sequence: TGTGCCAGCAGTTACATTCTAGCGGGCACCGGGGAGCTGTTTTTT.

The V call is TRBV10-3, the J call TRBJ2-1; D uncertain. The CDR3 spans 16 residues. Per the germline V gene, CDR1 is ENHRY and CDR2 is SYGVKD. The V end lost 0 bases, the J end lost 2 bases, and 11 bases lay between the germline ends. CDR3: CAISESASNPYNEQFF. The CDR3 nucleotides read TGTGCCATCAGTGAGTCGGCTAGTAACCCCTACAATGAGCAGTTCTTC.

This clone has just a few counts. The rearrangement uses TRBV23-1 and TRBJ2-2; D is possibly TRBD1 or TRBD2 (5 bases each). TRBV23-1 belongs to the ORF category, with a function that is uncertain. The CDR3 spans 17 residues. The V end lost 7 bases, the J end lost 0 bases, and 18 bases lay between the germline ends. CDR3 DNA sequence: TGCGCCAGCAACCCCGGAGAGGGGCGACCGAACACCGGGGAGCTGTTTTTT. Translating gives CASNPGEGRPNTGELFF.

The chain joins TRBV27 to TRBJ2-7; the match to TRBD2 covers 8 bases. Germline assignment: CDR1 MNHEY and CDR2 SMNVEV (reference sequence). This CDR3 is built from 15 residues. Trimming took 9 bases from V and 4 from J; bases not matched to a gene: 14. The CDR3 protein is CASSPRTSGTYEQYF. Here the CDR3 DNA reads TGTGCCAGTTCCCCGCGCACTAGCGGTACGTACGAGCAGTACTTC.

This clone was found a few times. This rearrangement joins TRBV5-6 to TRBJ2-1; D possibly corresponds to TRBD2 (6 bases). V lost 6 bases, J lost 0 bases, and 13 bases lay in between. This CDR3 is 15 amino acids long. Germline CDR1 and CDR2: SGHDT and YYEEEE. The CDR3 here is CASTYLSGSYNEQFF. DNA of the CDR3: TGTGCCAGCACCTACCTTAGCGGCTCCTACAATGAGCAGTTCTTC.

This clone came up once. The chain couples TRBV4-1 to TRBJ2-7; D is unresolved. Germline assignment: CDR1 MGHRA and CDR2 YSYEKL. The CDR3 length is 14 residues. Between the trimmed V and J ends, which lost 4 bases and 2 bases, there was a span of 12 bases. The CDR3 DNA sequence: TGCGCCAGCAGCCTCCACGGGCATCCCTACGAGCAGTACTTC. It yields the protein CASSLHGHPYEQYF.

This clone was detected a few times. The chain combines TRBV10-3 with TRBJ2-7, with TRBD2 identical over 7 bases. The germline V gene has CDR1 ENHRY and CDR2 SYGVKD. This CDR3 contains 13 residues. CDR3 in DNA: TGTGCGACTGGTGCGGGGGACTCCTACGAGCAGTACTTC. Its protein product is CATGAGDSYEQYF.